This record looks at one T cell receptor (beta chain) sequence and its context. The V segment lost 1 base and the J segment 4 bases; nucleotides outside the gene matches: 6. Germline V lookup: CDR1 LGHDT, CDR2 YNNKEL (reference sequence). The CDR3 runs 16 residues. Using immunoSEQ multiplex PCR, the repertoire was profiled, and TCRdb retains in-frame clones only, with some absent. The sample consists of 150,000 to 200,000 clones, approximately 94% of them appearing once. The sample is drawn from a study of T cell responses to AZD1222 COVID-19 vaccine. The starting material was peripheral blood, obtained on day 0 of AZD1222 vaccination. The receptor's source is an adult in good health. The rearrangement joins TRBV3-1 (or the pseudogene TRBV3-2) to TRBJ2-1, with 8 bases fitting TRBD2. The CDR3 DNA sequence: TGTGCCAGCAGCCAAGTGGGACTAGTGACTTACAATGAGCAGTTCTTC. It encodes CASSQVGLVTYNEQFF.